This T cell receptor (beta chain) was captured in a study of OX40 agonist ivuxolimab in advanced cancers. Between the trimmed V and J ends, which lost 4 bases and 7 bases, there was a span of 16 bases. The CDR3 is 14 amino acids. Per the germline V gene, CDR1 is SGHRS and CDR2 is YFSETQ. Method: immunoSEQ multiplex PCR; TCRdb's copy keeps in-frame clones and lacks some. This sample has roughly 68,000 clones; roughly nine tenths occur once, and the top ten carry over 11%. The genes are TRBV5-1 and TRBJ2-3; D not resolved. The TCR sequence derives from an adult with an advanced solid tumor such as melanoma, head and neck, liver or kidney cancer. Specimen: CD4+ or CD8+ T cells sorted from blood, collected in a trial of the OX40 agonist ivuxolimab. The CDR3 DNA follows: TGCGCCAGCAGCCCCACCCTCCAAATTAATACGCAGTATTTT. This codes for CASSPTLQINTQYF.